This entry is about one TCR beta chain. The target of this receptor is not known. Base qualities are not at hand, and no much larger clone is one base apart. What this sample's treatment or condition label stands for: in vitro stimulation with specific CMV peptide epitopes to enrich CMV-specific T cells. Instrument on record: Illumina HiSeq 1500. TCRdb handled the public reads itself, with Q25 trimming in fastp and clone calling in MiXCR, and kept productive beta chains. Rows matching on CDR3 protein sequence are summarized as one entry with the most common DNA and genes. This sample holds approximately 500,000 distinct CDR3 sequences; about 33% were observed only once. The ten largest account for roughly 17% of the sample. The entry originates in a study of T cell repertoires in cytomegalovirus infection (dated by TCRdb to the late 2010s). At the level of the whole study: The peptide stimulations were aimed at well-studied HLA-B-restricted epitopes as well as recently identified HLA-C-restricted CMV epitopes, whose presentation resists viral immunomodulation. Donor HLA type was relevant to the analysis, as public TCR beta signatures indicated carriage of CMV infection together with the matching HLA type. Broad study findings and their caveats: The ex vivo response was dominated by HLA-C-restricted CMV-specific TCR beta clonotypes, which also provided the single most frequent clonotype in two of eight donors. In both this cohort and an independent roughly 400-donor cohort, the cumulative frequency of public TCR beta family members distinguished carriers of CMV infection plus the relevant HLA type.

The CDR3 numbers 13 residues from cysteine through phenylalanine. Just the 39-base CDR3 DNA is kept, in frame starting at base 1. A distance of 8 bases separates the germline ends of V and J, which lose 1 base and 5 bases respectively. Per the germline V gene, LGHNA is the CDR1 and YNFKEQ is the CDR2. The specimen was cultured PBMCs, collected from culture after CMV antigen stimulation. This TCR derives from a human donor in good health (CMV status not recorded). Some clones in this sample may be carry-over from other donors' samples. The chain links TRBV4-2 with TRBJ2-5, with the D gene call left open. CDR3 region: CASSQGAGETQYF. At the DNA level, the sequence is TGTGCCAGCAGCCAAGGGGCCGGCGAGACCCAGTACTTC.